These 12 T cell receptor beta chains share one sample of origin, sequenced in a study of regulatory T cells in long-lasting Graves disease. Arm-PCR of CDR3 regions with iRepertoire HTBI primers generated TCR beta libraries. Each CDR3 protein gets one entry after TCRdb re-called the multiplex PCR reads with MiXCR. The sample lists hundreds of thousands of distinct CDR3 sequences; about 16% were seen once. The sample's time point: newly diagnosed GD, antithyroid drugs for less than 3 months. The TCR library was prepared using RNA isolated from PBMCs. These data were likewise used in another study, on T cells in Graves' hyperthyroidism and ophthalmopathy.

The starting material was peripheral blood mononuclear cells (PBMCs), obtained at new diagnosis, from a patient treated with antithyroid drugs. These receptors all stem from a woman in her twenties or thirties with Graves disease.

This clonotype has a count of ten or more. The J gene is TRBJ2-5, the V gene TRBV28; a possible D gene is TRBD2 (6 bases). V dropped 4 bases and J dropped 5 bases, with 14 bases sitting between them. This CDR3 comprises 14 residues. Germline CDR1 MDHEN, CDR2 SYDVKM. CDR3: CASSSLEGDETQYF. CDR3 nucleotides: TGTGCCAGCAGTTCCTTGGAGGGAGACGAGACCCAGTACTTC.

The CDR3 region has the DNA TGTGCCAGCAGCCAACCGGGGGCGCAGTATTTT. It specifies CASSQPGAQYF. The J gene is TRBJ2-3, the V gene TRBV5-6, with a weak D call TRBD2 (6 bases). This CDR3 is built from 11 residues. The germline V gene encodes CDR1 SGHDT and CDR2 YYEEEE. V lost 4 bases to trimming and J lost 10 bases, with 10 bases between them.

This clonotype was seen ten or more times. The chain uses TRBV28 and TRBJ2-7; 9 bases match TRBD1. The CDR3 has 15 residues. Germline values: CDR1 MDHEN, CDR2 SYDVKM. V lost 4 bases, J lost 4 bases, and 8 bases stayed unmatched. CDR3 nucleotides: TGTGCCAGCAGTTCGACAGGGGGAAAAAGATACGAGCAGTACTTC. Protein: CASSSTGGKRYEQYF.

Worth noting for this clonotype: Given a much more abundant clone one base away, this may be a read error. V usage is TRBV7-2 and J usage is TRBJ2-5; TRBD1 agrees at 10 bases. This CDR3 has 16 amino acids. The ends lost 1 base at V and 2 bases at J; junction bases unmatched: 4. Germline loops: CDR1 SGHTA, CDR2 FQGNSA. In DNA, the CDR3 is TGTGCCAGCAGCTTAGGTAGGACAGGGGGACAAGAGACCCAGTACTTC. Translation: CASSLGRTGGQETQYF.

As for this clonotype: In this CDR3 the conserved last residue, phenylalanine or tryptophan, is missing, so a read error is likely. No DNA is shown, since the ends of the CDR3 on it are uncertain; the CDR3 is the one TCRdb lists. V gene TRBV10-1 combines with J gene TRBJ2-7; the DNA was not used to check the table's D call, TRBD1. The CDR3 spans 12 amino acids, including both terminal residues. Germline V gene data show CDR1 as WNHNN and CDR2 as SYGVQD (reference sequence). The CDR3 loop reads CASSSGGGPRRS.

J is TRBJ1-1 and V is TRBV12-3 or TRBV12-4, with TRBD1 matching 11 bases. The CDR3 spans 15 residues. With V trimmed by 6 bases and J by 5 bases, 8 bases remained unmatched. The CDR3 coding sequence is TGTGCCAGCAGCAAAGGACAGGGGGCCTGGACTGAAGCTTTCTTT. Protein sequence: CASSKGQGAWTEAFF.

This clonotype was picked up a small number of times. V usage is TRBV27 and J usage is TRBJ2-1; 8 bases match TRBD1. CDR1 MNHEY and CDR2 SMNVEV come from the germline V gene (reference sequence). The V gene end was trimmed by 5 bases and the J gene end by 5 bases; junction bases not matched to a gene: 17. The length of the CDR3 is 18 residues. The CDR3 coding sequence is TGTGCCAGCAGTCTGGACAGGGCTAATTTAGGGTCACACAATGAGCAGTTCTTC. Translating gives CASSLDRANLGSHNEQFF.

This clonotype occurred a few times. This chain links TRBV12-3 or TRBV12-4 with TRBJ2-2; the D gene is possibly TRBD2 (5 bases). The CDR3 loop spans 13 amino acids. V lost 6 bases to trimming and J lost 4 bases, with 9 bases between them. The CDR3 loop reads CASRSLATGELFF. The CDR3 coding sequence is TGTGCCAGCAGATCCCTAGCCACCGGGGAGCTGTTTTTT.

This clonotype was counted a few times. The chain has TRBV15 and TRBJ2-7; TRBD1 is a possible D gene (6 bases). Germline V gene sequence: CDR1 LNHNV, CDR2 YYDKDF (reference sequence). With 8 bases removed from V and 5 bases from J, the gap between germline ends came to 16 bases. The CDR3 has 13 amino acids. For the CDR3, the DNA is TGTGCCACCCAAAACAGGGATAAGGACGAGCAGTACTTC. Its protein product is CATQNRDKDEQYF. Supplemented by reference TRBV15 and TRBJ2-7, the full variable domain reads DAMVIQNPRYQVTQFGKPVTLSCSQTLNHNVMYWYQQKSSQAPKLLFHYYDKDFNNEADTPDNFQSRRPNTSFCFLDIRSPGLGDTAMYLCATQNRDKDEQYFGPGTRLTVT.

In this sample, this clonotype turned up many times. The chain links TRBV7-2 to TRBJ2-1; D call uncertain. Germline CDR1 is SGHTA and CDR2 is FQGNSA. This CDR3 has 13 residues. V shed 7 bases and J shed 8 bases, with 15 bases lying between them. CDR3 amino acids: CASTLAPPHEQFF. The DNA of the CDR3 is TGTGCCAGCACCTTGGCTCCCCCCCATGAGCAGTTCTTC.

This clonotype was seen at least ten times. The chain couples TRBV7-2 to TRBJ1-1; no reliable D call. V lost 5 bases and J lost 1, with 5 bases in between. This CDR3 contains 12 residues. Germline CDR1 is SGHTA and CDR2 is FQGNSA. The CDR3 loop is CASSHPNTEAFF. CDR3 sequence (DNA): TGTGCCAGCAGCCATCCGAACACTGAAGCTTTCTTT. Full variable domain (missing parts from reference TRBV7-2 and TRBJ1-1): GAGVSQSPSNKVTEKGKDVELRCDPISGHTALYWYRQSLGQGLEFLIYFQGNSAPDKSGLPSDRFSAERTGGSVSTLTIQRTQQEDSAVYLCASSHPNTEAFFGQGTRLTVV.

Only a few counts were recorded for this clonotype. The rearrangement uses TRBV12-3 or TRBV12-4 and TRBJ2-7; possible D gene TRBD1, 6 bases. Deletions cut 8 bases from V and 2 bases from J, with 16 bases between. The CDR3 spans 14 residues. CDR3 loop: CASGYNRVPYEQYF. As DNA, the CDR3 is TGTGCCAGCGGCTACAACAGGGTCCCCTACGAGCAGTACTTC.